This T cell receptor (beta chain) emerged from a study of blood T cell repertoires in COVID-19. Overall study: The samples span acute and convalescent COVID-19 from the United States, Italy and Spain.

With V trimmed by 0 bases and J by 0 bases, 3 bases remained unmatched. The V gene's germline CDR1 is SGHTS and CDR2 YDEGEE. The CDR3 extends over 17 amino acids. The table came from immunoSEQ multiplex PCR; TCRdb's copy has only in-frame clones and leaves some out. The sample lists around 260,000 clones, roughly 90% occurring once. The receptor was isolated from a woman younger than 45 who had recovered from COVID-19. Sequenced: PBMCs or T cells enriched from blood (not recorded which). This chain connects TRBV5-8 to TRBJ1-5; TRBD1 aligns across 10 bases. In DNA, the CDR3 is TGTGCCAGCAGCTTGGGACAGGGGGCCTATAGCAATCAGCCCCAGCATTTT. Encoded protein: CASSLGQGAYSNQPQHF.